These 9 T cell receptor beta chains came from one sample sequenced in a study of Ad26.COV2.S vaccination and SARS-CoV-2 variants. Measured with immunoSEQ multiplex PCR; TCRdb has only the in-frame clones, and not every one. The sample has 97,000 or so clones; about 78% are singletons. Sequenced here: peripheral blood, sampled after recovery from COVID-19. These receptors were collected from a human donor who had recovered from COVID-19.

V gene TRBV5-1 combines with J gene TRBJ1-1, with D possibly being TRBD1 (5 bases). Germline V CDR1 and CDR2: SGHRS, YFSETQ. The CDR3 sequence is 14 residues long. Trimming pared 5 bases from V and 4 bases from J, leaving 15 bases between. The CDR3 loop is CASSGLGGTTEAFF. CDR3 bases: TGCGCCAGCAGTGGTTTAGGAGGGACCACTGAAGCTTTCTTT.

The rearrangement joins TRBV30 to TRBJ2-5; 8 bases line up with TRBD2. J gave up 4 bases and V 1 base, and 8 bases lay outside the gene matches. Germline-derived CDR1 and CDR2 are GTSNPN and SVGIG (reference sequence). This CDR3 has 15 residues. CDR3 nucleotide sequence: TGTGCCTGGAGTGGAGCGGGGACTAGTCGAGAGACCCAGTACTTC. Protein: CAWSGAGTSRETQYF.

The V gene is TRBV6-5, the J gene TRBJ2-7, with 7 bases matching TRBD1. Germline assignment: CDR1 MNHEY and CDR2 SVGAGI. Losses at the gene ends were 2 bases for V and 5 bases for J; bases not matched to a gene: 9. The CDR3 covers 15 residues. The CDR3 DNA is TGTGCCAGCAGTTACCAGGGGGTTCTTACCGACGAGCAGTACTTC. Protein sequence: CASSYQGVLTDEQYF.

This chain uses TRBV28 with TRBJ2-3; 11 bases are a match to TRBD2. The CDR3 covers 17 residues. Losses at the gene ends were 4 bases for V and 1 base for J; bases not matched to a gene: 7. CDR1 MDHEN and CDR2 SYDVKM come from the germline V gene. The CDR3 reads CASSSGLAGLGTDTQYF. The CDR3 region has the DNA TGTGCCAGCAGTTCCGGACTAGCGGGCCTAGGCACAGATACGCAGTATTTT.

The V and J genes are TRBV4-1 and TRBJ1-4, with TRBD1 identical over 9 bases. After removal of 3 bases from V and 7 bases from J, the junction contained 3 bases not matched to a gene. The CDR3 extends over 14 amino acids. Per the germline V gene, CDR1 is MGHRA and CDR2 is YSYEKL. CDR3 amino acids: CASSQPDRGEKLFF. The CDR3 bases are TGCGCCAGCAGCCAGCCGGACAGGGGTGAAAAACTGTTTTTT.

The chain is built from TRBV30 and TRBJ1-2; D may be TRBD1 (6 bases). CDR1 and CDR2 from the germline V gene are GTSNPN and SVGIG (reference sequence). The CDR3 is 14 residues long. V dropped 3 bases and J dropped 2 bases, with 13 bases sitting between them. CDR3 sequence: CAWRAWDTNYGYTF. CDR3 nucleotide sequence: TGTGCCTGGAGGGCATGGGACACAAACTATGGCTACACCTTC.

The chain is built from TRBV7-2 and TRBJ2-1; D is ambiguous. This CDR3 spans 14 amino acids. Between the trimmed V and J ends, which lost 3 bases and 0 bases, there was a span of 6 bases. Per germline, CDR1 SGHTA and CDR2 FQGNSA. CDR3 loop: CASSFHSSYNEQFF. As DNA, the CDR3 is TGTGCCAGCAGCTTCCATAGCTCCTACAATGAGCAGTTCTTC.

This chain connects TRBV10-2 to TRBJ2-5; 9 bases match TRBD1. J gave up 5 bases and V 1 base, and 5 bases lay outside the gene matches. The CDR3 consists of 15 residues. Per the germline V gene, CDR1 is WSHSY and CDR2 is SAAADI. The CDR3 reads CASSEWDRDWETQYF. The CDR3 DNA reads TGCGCCAGCAGTGAGTGGGACAGGGATTGGGAGACCCAGTACTTC.

The rearrangement uses TRBV30 and TRBJ1-2; TRBD1 agrees at 7 bases. This CDR3 is built from 11 residues. J lost 6 bases, V lost 7 bases, and 5 bases had no gene match. CDR1 and CDR2 from the germline V gene are GTSNPN and SVGIG (reference sequence). CDR3 residues: CALPTGHGYTF. Written as DNA, the CDR3 is TGTGCCTTACCGACAGGGCATGGCTACACCTTC.